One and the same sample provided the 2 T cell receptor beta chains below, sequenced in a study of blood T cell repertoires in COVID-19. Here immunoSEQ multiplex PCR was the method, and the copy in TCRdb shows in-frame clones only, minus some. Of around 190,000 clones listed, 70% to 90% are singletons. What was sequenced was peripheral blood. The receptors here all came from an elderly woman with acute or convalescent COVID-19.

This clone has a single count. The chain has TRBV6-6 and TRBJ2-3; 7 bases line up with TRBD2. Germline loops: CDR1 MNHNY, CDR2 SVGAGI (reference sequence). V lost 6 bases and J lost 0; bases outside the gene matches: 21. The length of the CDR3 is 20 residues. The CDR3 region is CASSRDLSRASGTSTDTQYF. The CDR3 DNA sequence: TGTGCCAGCAGCCGCGACCTTTCGCGGGCTAGCGGAACTAGCACAGATACGCAGTATTTT.

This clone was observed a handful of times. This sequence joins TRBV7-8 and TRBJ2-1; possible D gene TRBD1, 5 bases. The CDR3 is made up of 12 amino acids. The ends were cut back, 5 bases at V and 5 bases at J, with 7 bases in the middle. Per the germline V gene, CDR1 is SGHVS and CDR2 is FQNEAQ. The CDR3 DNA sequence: TGTGCCAGCAGCATACAGGACAATGAGCAGTTCTTC. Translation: CASSIQDNEQFF.